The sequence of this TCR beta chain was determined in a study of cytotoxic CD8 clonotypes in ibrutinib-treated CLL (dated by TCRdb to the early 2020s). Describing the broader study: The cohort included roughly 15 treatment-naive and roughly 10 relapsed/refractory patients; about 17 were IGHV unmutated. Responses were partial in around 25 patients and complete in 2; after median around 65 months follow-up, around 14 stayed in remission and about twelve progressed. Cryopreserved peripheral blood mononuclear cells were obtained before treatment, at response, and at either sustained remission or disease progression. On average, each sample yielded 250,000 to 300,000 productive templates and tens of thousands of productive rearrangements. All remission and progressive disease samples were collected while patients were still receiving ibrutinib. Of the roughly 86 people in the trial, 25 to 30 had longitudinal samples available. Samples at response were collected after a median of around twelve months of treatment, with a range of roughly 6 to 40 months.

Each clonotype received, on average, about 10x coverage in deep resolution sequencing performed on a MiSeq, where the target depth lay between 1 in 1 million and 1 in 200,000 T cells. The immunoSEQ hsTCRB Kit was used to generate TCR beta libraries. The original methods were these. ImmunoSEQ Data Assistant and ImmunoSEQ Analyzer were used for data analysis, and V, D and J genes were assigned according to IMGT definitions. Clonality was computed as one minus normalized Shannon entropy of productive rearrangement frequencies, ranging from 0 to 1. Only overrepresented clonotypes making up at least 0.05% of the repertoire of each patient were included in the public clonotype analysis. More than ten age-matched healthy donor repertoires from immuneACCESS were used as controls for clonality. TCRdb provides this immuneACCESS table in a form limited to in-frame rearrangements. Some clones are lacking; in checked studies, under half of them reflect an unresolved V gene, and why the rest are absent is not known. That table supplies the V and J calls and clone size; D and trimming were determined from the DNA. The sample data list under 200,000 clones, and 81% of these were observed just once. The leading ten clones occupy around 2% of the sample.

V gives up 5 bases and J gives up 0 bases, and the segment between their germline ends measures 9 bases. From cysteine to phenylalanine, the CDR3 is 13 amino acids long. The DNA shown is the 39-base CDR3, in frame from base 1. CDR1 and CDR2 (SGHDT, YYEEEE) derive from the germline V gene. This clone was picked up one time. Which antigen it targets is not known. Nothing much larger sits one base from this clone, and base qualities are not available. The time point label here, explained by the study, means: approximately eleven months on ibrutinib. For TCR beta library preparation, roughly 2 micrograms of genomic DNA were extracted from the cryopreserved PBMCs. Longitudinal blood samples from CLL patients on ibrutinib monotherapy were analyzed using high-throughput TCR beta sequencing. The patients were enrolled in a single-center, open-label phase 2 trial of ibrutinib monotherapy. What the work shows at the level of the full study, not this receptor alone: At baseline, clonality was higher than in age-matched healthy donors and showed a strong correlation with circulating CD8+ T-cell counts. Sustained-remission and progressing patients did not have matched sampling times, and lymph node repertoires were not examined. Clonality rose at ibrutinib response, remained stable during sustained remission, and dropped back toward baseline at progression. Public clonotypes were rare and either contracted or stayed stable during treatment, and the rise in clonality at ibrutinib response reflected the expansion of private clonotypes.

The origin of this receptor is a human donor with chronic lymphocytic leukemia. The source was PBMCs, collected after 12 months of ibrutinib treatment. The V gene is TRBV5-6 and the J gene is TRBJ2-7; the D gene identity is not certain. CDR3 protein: CASRVWSSYEQYF. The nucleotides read TGTGCCAGCAGGGTCTGGAGCTCCTACGAGCAGTACTTC.